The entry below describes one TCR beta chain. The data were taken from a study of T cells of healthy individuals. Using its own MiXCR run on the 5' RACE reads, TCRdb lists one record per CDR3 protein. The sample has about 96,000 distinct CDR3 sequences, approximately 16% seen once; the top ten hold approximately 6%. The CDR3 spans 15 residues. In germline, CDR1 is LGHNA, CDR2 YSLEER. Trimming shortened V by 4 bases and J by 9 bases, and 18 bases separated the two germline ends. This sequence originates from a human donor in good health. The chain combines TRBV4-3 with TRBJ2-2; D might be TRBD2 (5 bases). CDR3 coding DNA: TGCGCCAGCAGCCTCCACTTTCGCGGAGGCCGGGAGCTGTTTTTT. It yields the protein CASSLHFRGGRELFF.